These 18 T cell receptor beta chains were all obtained from the same sample, sequenced in a study of control samples from healthy donors and cancer patients. TCRdb's table, derived via immunoSEQ multiplex PCR, lists solely in-frame clones and lacks some. This table has tens of thousands of clones, around 80% appearing once. Material for sequencing was PBMCs. The receptors come from a man between 60 and 75 years old with head and neck cancer.

The chain is built from TRBV25-1 and TRBJ1-5; 7 positions match TRBD1. The germline V gene encodes CDR1 MGHDK and CDR2 SYGVNS. Germline trimming cut 4 bases from V and 4 bases from J; bases unmatched to any gene: 1. The CDR3 runs 13 residues. CDR3: CASSGDSNQPQHF. The CDR3 bases are TGTGCCAGCAGTGGGGACAGTAATCAGCCCCAGCATTTT.

The chain carries TRBV15 and TRBJ2-1; maybe TRBD2 (6 bases). Trimming removed 1 base from V and 1 base from J, with 8 bases in between. This CDR3 is 15 amino acids long. Germline CDR1 is LNHNV and CDR2 is YYDKDF (reference sequence). CDR3 bases: TGTGCCACCAGCAGAGTGACTAGTTCCTACAATGAGCAGTTCTTC. It codes for CATSRVTSSYNEQFF.

The chain links TRBV28 to TRBJ2-7; 7 bases agree with TRBD1. The trim removed 7 bases at V and 0 bases at J, leaving 15 bases unmatched. CDR1 MDHEN and CDR2 SYDVKM come from the germline V gene. The CDR3 covers 17 residues. CDR3 loop: CASIAGTARLSSYEQYF. CDR3 DNA sequence: TGTGCCAGCATCGCCGGGACAGCCAGGCTTAGCTCCTACGAGCAGTACTTC.

The V call is TRBV4-3, the J call TRBJ1-3, with D possibly matching TRBD1 (6 bases). This CDR3 spans 16 amino acids. Trimming took 5 bases from V and 0 from J, leaving 14 bases between them. Germline values: CDR1 LGHNA, CDR2 YSLEER. The CDR3 here is CASSATPDSSGNTIYF. The CDR3 nucleotides read TGCGCCAGCAGCGCAACACCGGACAGCTCTGGAAACACCATATATTTT.

This clone was observed once. V is TRBV28 and J is TRBJ2-7, with 7 bases fitting TRBD1. This CDR3 spans 14 amino acids. Germline assignment: CDR1 MDHEN and CDR2 SYDVKM. The J segment lost 5 bases and the V segment lost 4 bases, leaving 8 bases of the junction unmatched. CDR3 DNA: TGTGCCAGCAGTTCCGGGACAGAGCTCAACGAGCAGTACTTC. The encoded protein is CASSSGTELNEQYF.

V is TRBV24-1 and J is TRBJ2-1, with D hard to call. With 4 bases removed from V and 4 bases from J, the gap between germline ends came to 1 base. CDR3 length: 11 residues. Germline values: CDR1 KGHDR, CDR2 SFDVKD. DNA of the CDR3: TGTGCCACCAGTGAATACAATGAGCAGTTCTTC. Amino acid sequence: CATSEYNEQFF.

As DNA, the CDR3 is TGTGCCAGTAGCCCCGGGACAGGGGCCCAAAAGCCTGAAGCTTTCTTT. It is translated as CASSPGTGAQKPEAFF. The chain employs TRBV19 and TRBJ1-1; the match to TRBD1 covers 10 bases. The length of the CDR3 is 16 residues. V trimming: 6 bases; J trimming: 6 bases; junction bases outside the gene matches: 13. Germline CDR1 is LNHDA and CDR2 is SQIVND (reference sequence).

The chain is built from TRBV7-9 and TRBJ2-1, with TRBD1 as a possible D gene (6 bases). Trimming left V 8 bases short and J 4 bases short, with 12 bases between. This CDR3 has 13 amino acids. The V gene's germline CDR1 is SEHNR and CDR2 FQNEAQ (reference sequence). This CDR3 is CASHQTGYNEQFF. CDR3 nucleotides: TGTGCCAGCCATCAGACAGGATACAATGAGCAGTTCTTC. Variable domain in full (rest from reference TRBV7-9 and TRBJ2-1): DTGVSQNPRHKITKRGQNVTFRCDPISEHNRLYWYRQTLGQGPEFLTYFQNEAQLEKSRLLSDRFSAERPKGSFSTLEIQRTEQGDSAMYLCASHQTGYNEQFFGPGTRLTVL.

The V gene is TRBV6-2 or TRBV6-3, the J gene TRBJ1-5, with 7 bases that match TRBD1. The CDR3 consists of 15 residues. V was clipped by 2 bases and J by 6 bases; unmatched bases: 7. Germline values: CDR1 MNHEY, CDR2 SVGEGT. The CDR3 DNA reads TGTGCCAGCAGTTACACGACAGGGTTTGGTCAGCCCCAGCATTTT. It yields the protein CASSYTTGFGQPQHF.

The J gene is TRBJ1-1, the V gene TRBV5-1; weak D call: TRBD1 (5 bases). From germline, CDR1 is SGHRS and CDR2 YFSETQ. V was cut by 2 bases and J by 0 bases, with 8 bases left in between. The CDR3 loop spans 14 amino acids. CDR3 loop: CASSLQVMNTEAFF. The DNA of the CDR3 is TGCGCCAGCAGCTTACAGGTCATGAACACTGAAGCTTTCTTT.

The rearrangement links TRBV6-5 to TRBJ2-7; 8 bases line up with TRBD2. This CDR3 is 14 amino acids long. The ends lost 10 bases at V and 2 bases at J; junction bases unmatched: 10. Germline V gene lookup returns CDR1 MNHEY and CDR2 SVGAGI. DNA for the CDR3: TGTGCCACCCGAGCAGTGACTAGCGCCTACGAGCAGTACTTC. Translating gives CATRAVTSAYEQYF.

This chain joins TRBV7-3 and TRBJ2-1; D unclear. Trimming stripped 2 bases from V and 0 bases from J, with 11 bases between. This CDR3 is built from 16 residues. CDR1 is SGHTA, CDR2 FQGTGA, per germline. The CDR3, as DNA: TGTGCCAGCAGCTTATACGGACCCAGCTCCTACAATGAGCAGTTCTTC. Translating it yields CASSLYGPSSYNEQFF.

The J gene is TRBJ1-1, the V gene TRBV10-1, with no clear D. Germline CDR1 WNHNN, CDR2 SYGVQD (reference sequence). This CDR3 is built from 13 residues. V was pared by 5 bases and J by 0 bases, with 7 bases between. The CDR3 sequence is CASSQGLNTEAFF. Written as DNA, the CDR3 is TGCGCCAGCAGTCAAGGGTTGAACACTGAAGCTTTCTTT.

The chain uses TRBV13 and TRBJ2-6; D possibly corresponds to TRBD1 (5 bases). V was trimmed by 1 base and J by 3 bases, leaving 7 bases between them. This CDR3 has 15 residues. Per germline, CDR1 PRHDT and CDR2 FYEKMQ (reference sequence). CDR3 DNA: TGTGCCAGCAGCTTAGCCAGGGATGGGGCCAACGTCCTGACTTTC. It yields the protein CASSLARDGANVLTF. Variable domain in full (rest from reference TRBV13 and TRBJ2-6): AAGVIQSPRHLIKEKRETATLKCYPIPRHDTVYWYQQGPGQDPQFLISFYEKMQSDKGSIPDRFSAQQFSDYHSELNMSSLELGDSALYFCASSLARDGANVLTFGAGSRLTVL.

The rearrangement uses TRBV7-6 and TRBJ1-5; TRBD1 matches 7 bases. The CDR3 extends over 19 amino acids. Germline lookup yields CDR1 SGHVS and CDR2 FNYEAQ. V lost 2 bases, J lost 0 bases, and 13 bases stayed unmatched. The CDR3 here is CASSLRPGGGQYSNQPQHF. CDR3 in DNA: TGTGCCAGCAGCTTAAGGCCCGGAGGGGGCCAATATAGCAATCAGCCCCAGCATTTT.

The CDR3 spells CASSLVLVTSTDTQYF. The DNA for the CDR3 is TGTGCCAGCAGCTTAGTACTAGTTACTAGCACAGATACGCAGTATTTT. The chain combines TRBV7-2 with TRBJ2-3; a weak D match, TRBD2 (5 bases). Germline V gene data show CDR1 as SGHTA and CDR2 as FQGNSA. This CDR3 spans 16 amino acids. Trimming pared 1 base from V and 0 bases from J, leaving 11 bases between. Complete variable domain (other parts from reference TRBV7-2 and TRBJ2-3): GAGVSQSPSNKVTEKGKDVELRCDPISGHTALYWYRQSLGQGLEFLIYFQGNSAPDKSGLPSDRFSAERTGGSVSTLTIQRTQQEDSAVYLCASSLVLVTSTDTQYFGPGTRLTVL.

This clone was counted between two and nine times. The rearrangement uses TRBV10-3 and TRBJ1-6, with TRBD1 as a possible D gene (5 bases). V was cut by 3 bases and J by 6 bases, with 12 bases left in between. The CDR3 runs to 15 residues. Germline V lookup: CDR1 ENHRY, CDR2 SYGVKD. CDR3 nucleotides: TGTGCCATCAGTGAACGGCAGGGCCCTAATTCACCCCTCCACTTT. This translates into CAISERQGPNSPLHF.

With respect to this clone: Other DNA sequences in the sample encode the same CDR3. The chain is built from TRBV5-1 and TRBJ2-3; 7 bases align to TRBD2. Trimming at V came to 8 bases and at J to 6 bases, leaving 18 bases not matched to a gene. There are 16 residues in the CDR3. Germline CDR1 is SGHRS and CDR2 is YFSETQ. This CDR3 reads CASRFLSASGADTQYF. CDR3 DNA sequence: TGCGCCAGTCGCTTTTTAAGCGCCAGCGGGGCTGATACGCAGTATTTT.